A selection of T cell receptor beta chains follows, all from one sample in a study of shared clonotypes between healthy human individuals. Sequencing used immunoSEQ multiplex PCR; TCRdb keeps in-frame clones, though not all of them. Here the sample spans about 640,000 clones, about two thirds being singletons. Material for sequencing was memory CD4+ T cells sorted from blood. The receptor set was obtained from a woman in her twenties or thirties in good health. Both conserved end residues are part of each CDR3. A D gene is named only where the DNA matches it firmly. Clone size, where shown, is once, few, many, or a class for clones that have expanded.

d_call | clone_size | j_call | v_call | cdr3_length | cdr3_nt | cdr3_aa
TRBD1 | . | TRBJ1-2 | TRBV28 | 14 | TGTGCCAGCAGTTTGAGACAGGGGGCTAGTGGCTACACCTTC | CASSLRQGASGYTF
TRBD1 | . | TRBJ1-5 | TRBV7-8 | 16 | TGTGCCAGCAGCAGAGAGGGACAGGGCGGCAATCAGCCCCAGCATTTT | CASSREGQGGNQPQHF
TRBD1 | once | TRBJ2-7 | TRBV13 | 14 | TGTGCCAGCAGCCGAGGGACAGGGCTGGTCGAGCAGTACTTC | CASSRGTGLVEQYF
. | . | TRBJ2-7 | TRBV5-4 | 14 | TGTGCCAGCAGCTTGGTGGAAAACGACTACGAGCAGTACTTC | CASSLVENDYEQYF
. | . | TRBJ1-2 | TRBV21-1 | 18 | TGTGCCAGCAGCAACCCACCCAGAACAGGGCTTCTCCACTATGGCTACACCTTC | CASSNPPRTGLLHYGYTF
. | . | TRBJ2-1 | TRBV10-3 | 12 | TGTGCCATCAGTGAGTCAGGGAATGAGCAGTTCTTC | CAISESGNEQFF
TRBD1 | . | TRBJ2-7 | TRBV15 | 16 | TGTGCCACCAGCACCCGACGGACAGGGGGCAGCGACGAGCAGTACTTC | CATSTRRTGGSDEQYF
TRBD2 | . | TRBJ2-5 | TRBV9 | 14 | TGTGCCAGCAGCTCCACTAGCGTTGGGGAGACCCAGTACTTC | CASSSTSVGETQYF
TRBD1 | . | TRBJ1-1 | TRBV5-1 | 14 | TGCGCCAGCAGCCTGACAGGGGGAGGCACTGAAGCTTTCTTT | CASSLTGGGTEAFF
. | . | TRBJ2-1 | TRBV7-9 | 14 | TGTGCCAGCAGCACCGGGAGCTCCTACAATGAGCAGTTCTTC | CASSTGSSYNEQFF
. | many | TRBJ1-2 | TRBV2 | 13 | TGTGCCAGCACCGATAAGCCGGGCTATGGCTACACCTTC | CASTDKPGYGYTF
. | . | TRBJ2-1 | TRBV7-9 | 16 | TGTGCCAGCAGCTTAACCTCCTTAAGCTCCTACAATGAGCAGTTCTTC | CASSLTSLSSYNEQFF
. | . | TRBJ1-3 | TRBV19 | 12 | TGTGCCACAGGGGAAAAGAGAAACACCATATATTTT | CATGEKRNTIYF
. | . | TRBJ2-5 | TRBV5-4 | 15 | TGTGCCAGCAGCTTGGGGGCGGGTAGCGGACAGACCCAGTACTTC | CASSLGAGSGQTQYF
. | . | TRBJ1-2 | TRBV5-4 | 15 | TGTGCCAGCAGCTCCAATAAACAGGGAAGCTATGGCTACACCTTC | CASSSNKQGSYGYTF
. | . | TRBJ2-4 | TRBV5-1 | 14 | TGCGCCAGCAGTCGAGATATGTCCAAAAACATTCAGTACTTC | CASSRDMSKNIQYF
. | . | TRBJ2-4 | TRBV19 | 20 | TGTGCCAGTAGTATTATCTTCTTCGACTCTGACACGGCAGCCAAAAACATTCAGTACTTC | CASSIIFFDSDTAAKNIQYF
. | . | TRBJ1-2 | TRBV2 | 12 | TGTGCCAGCAGTGGCCAGAGCTATGGCTACACCTTC | CASSGQSYGYTF
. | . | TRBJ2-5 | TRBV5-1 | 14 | TGCGCCAGCAGCTTCGGAGGTAATGGAGAGACCCAGTACTTC | CASSFGGNGETQYF
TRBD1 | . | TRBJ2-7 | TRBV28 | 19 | TGTGCCAGCACCCTCCCGGGACAGGGGTCGGCGGGCGGAATATACGAGCAGTACTTC | CASTLPGQGSAGGIYEQYF
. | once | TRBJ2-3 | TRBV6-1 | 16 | TGTGCCAGCAGTGAACGGAAGACAGGCAGCACAGATACGCAGTATTTT | CASSERKTGSTDTQYF
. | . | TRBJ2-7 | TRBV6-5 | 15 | TGTGCCAGCAGTCCTATCCAGGGGCTCTACCACGAGCAGTACTTC | CASSPIQGLYHEQYF
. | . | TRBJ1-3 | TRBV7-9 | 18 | TGTGCCAGCAGCCCGCCTTGGGGGGCGGGACGCTCTGGAAACACCATATATTTT | CASSPPWGAGRSGNTIYF
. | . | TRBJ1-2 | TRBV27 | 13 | TGTGCCAGCAGCGTACAGGGCAACTATGGCTACACCTTC | CASSVQGNYGYTF
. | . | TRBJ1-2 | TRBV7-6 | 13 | TGTGCCAGCAGCGCCCAACGGGACTATGGCTACACCTTC | CASSAQRDYGYTF
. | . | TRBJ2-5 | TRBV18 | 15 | TGTGCCAGCTCACCCTACCGTTCCCAGTTAGAGACCCAGTACTTC | CASSPYRSQLETQYF
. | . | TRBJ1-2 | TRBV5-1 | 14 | TGCGCCAGCAGCGGGGTAGTCTCTGACTATGGCTACACCTTC | CASSGVVSDYGYTF
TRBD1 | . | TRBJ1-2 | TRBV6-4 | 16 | TGTGCCATCAGTGGGGACAGGCAACTCAATAACTATGGCTACACCTTC | CAISGDRQLNNYGYTF
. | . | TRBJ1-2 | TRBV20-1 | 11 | TGCAGTGTACTGGGAGGGCATGGCTACACCTTC | CSVLGGHGYTF
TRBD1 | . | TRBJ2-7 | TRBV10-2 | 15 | TGCGCCAGCAGTGAGGGATTTGGACAGGGGTCCGAGCAGTACTTC | CASSEGFGQGSEQYF
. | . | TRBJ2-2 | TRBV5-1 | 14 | TGCGCCAGCAGGCGTACTCCAAACACCGGGGAGCTGTTTTTT | CASRRTPNTGELFF
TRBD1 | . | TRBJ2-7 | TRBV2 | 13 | TGTGCCAGCAGTGAAAGGGGGCACCACGAGCAGTACTTC | CASSERGHHEQYF
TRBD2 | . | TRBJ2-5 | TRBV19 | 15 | TGTGCCAGTAGTATCCTAGCGGGAGGGCCGGAGACCCAGTACTTC | CASSILAGGPETQYF
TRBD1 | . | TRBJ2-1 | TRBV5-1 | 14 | TGCGCCAGCAGCTTCCGGGACAGGTACAATGAGCAGTTCTTC | CASSFRDRYNEQFF
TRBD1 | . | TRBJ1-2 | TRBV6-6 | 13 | TGTGCCAGCAGTTACGGGGACAGTTGGCTTTCGACCTTC | CASSYGDSWLSTF
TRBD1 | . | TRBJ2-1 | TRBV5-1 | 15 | TGCGCCAGCAGCCCGACAGGGTTGGGATACAATGAGCAGTTCTTC | CASSPTGLGYNEQFF
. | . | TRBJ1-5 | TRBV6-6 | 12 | TGTGCCAGCAGCCAAGGCAATCAGCCCCAGCATTTT | CASSQGNQPQHF
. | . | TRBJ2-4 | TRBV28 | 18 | TGTGCCAGCAGTCAAAGGCTAGGGAAGATGAGGACCAAAAACATTCAGTACTTC | CASSQRLGKMRTKNIQYF
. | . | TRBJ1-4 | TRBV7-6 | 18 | TGTGCCAGCAGCCAGGCCGCCCTACCATCTGCAACTAATGAAAAACTGTTTTTT | CASSQAALPSATNEKLFF
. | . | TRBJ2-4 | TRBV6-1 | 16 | TGTGCCAGCAGTGATCAGGGGTTAACTACCAAAAACATTCAGTACTTC | CASSDQGLTTKNIQYF
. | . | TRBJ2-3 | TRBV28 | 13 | TGTGCCAGCAGGTCGACTAGCACAGATACGCAGTATTTT | CASRSTSTDTQYF
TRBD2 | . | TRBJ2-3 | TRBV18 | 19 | TGTGCCAGCTCACCGGGACTAGCGGGAGGGCTTTCGTCCACAGATACGCAGTATTTT | CASSPGLAGGLSSTDTQYF
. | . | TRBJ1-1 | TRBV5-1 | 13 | TGCGCCAGCAGCTTGGTGGGGGACACTGAAGCTTTCTTT | CASSLVGDTEAFF
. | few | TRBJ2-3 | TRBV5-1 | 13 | TGCGCCAGCAAGGGGTTGCGGACAGATACGCAGTATTTT | CASKGLRTDTQYF
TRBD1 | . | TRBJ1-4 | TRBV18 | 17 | TGTGCCAGCTCACCGAACTTACCGGGACAGGGAGACGAAAAACTGTTTTTT | CASSPNLPGQGDEKLFF
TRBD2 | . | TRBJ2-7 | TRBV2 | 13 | TGTGCCAGCAAAGAGCGGGAGGAGACCGAGCAGTACTTC | CASKEREETEQYF
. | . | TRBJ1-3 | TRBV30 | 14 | TGTGCCTGGAGTGTAACGGGTGCGCTAAACACCATATATTTT | CAWSVTGALNTIYF
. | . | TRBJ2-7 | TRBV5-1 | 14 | TGCGCCAGCAGCTTGTCGACTACCCCCTACGAGCAGTACTTC | CASSLSTTPYEQYF
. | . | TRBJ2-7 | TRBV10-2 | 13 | TGCGCCAGCAGTGGACTGACGACCTACGAGCAGTACTTC | CASSGLTTYEQYF
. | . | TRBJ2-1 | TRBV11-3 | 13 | TGTGCCAGCAGTAGGAGTTGGGGAAATGAGCAGTTCTTC | CASSRSWGNEQFF
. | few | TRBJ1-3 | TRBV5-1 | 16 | TGCGCCAGCAGCTTTAGCGGGTCCCAGTCTGGAAACACCATATATTTT | CASSFSGSQSGNTIYF
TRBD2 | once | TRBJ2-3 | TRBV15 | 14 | TGTGCCACCAGTCTGGGAGGGCCGACAGATACGCAGTATTTT | CATSLGGPTDTQYF
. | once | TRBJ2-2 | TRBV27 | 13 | TGTGCCAGCAGTTTACTCGGCACCGGGGAGCTGTTTTTT | CASSLLGTGELFF
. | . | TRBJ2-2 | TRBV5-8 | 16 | TGTGCCAGCAGCTTGAACGGGGCGATGAACACCGGGGAGCTGTTTTTT | CASSLNGAMNTGELFF
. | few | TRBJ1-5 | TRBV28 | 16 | TGTGCCAGCAGTTACGGACGGGACGGGAAGAATCAGCCCCAGCATTTT | CASSYGRDGKNQPQHF
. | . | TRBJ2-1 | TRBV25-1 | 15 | TGTGCCAGCAGTGATTCGGGACGCCCCAGTGATGAGCAGTTCTTC | CASSDSGRPSDEQFF
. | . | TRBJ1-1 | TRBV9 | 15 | TGTGCCAGCAGCGTAGGTGGAGCCCTAGGGACTGAAGCTTTCTTT | CASSVGGALGTEAFF